This T cell receptor beta chain was sequenced in a study of a mutant IDH1 vaccine in newly diagnosed glioma. Study background: Treatment recipients were approximately 60% male and about 40% female, and their mean age was roughly 40 years. Earlier therapy was either radiotherapy, temozolomide, or both, and most got both.

From germline, CDR1 is MNHEY and CDR2 SVGAGI. J gave up 6 bases and V 4 bases, and 3 bases lay outside the gene matches. This CDR3 has 13 amino acids. In the case of this clone: Antigen: not known.

Study-level results: Pseudoprogression apparently tracked independently of changes in top peripheral T cell clonotypes.

Time point noted: baseline, week 1 (first vaccination visit). Treatment meaning: pre-vaccination baseline after standard-of-care therapy. Repertoires were generated with immunoSEQ multiplex PCR, while TCRdb's copy carries only in-frame clones and drops some. The sample shows some 38,000 clones, just under 80% of them seen only once. The chain employs TRBV6-5 and TRBJ1-5, with 7 bases identical to TRBD1. The origin of this receptor is a man in his forties with glioma. Some clones in this sample may be carry-over from other donors' samples. Sequencing was performed on PBMCs, taken from a glioma patient treated with radiotherapy, temozolomide or both. CDR3 protein: CASSSDRAQPQHF. CDR3 bases: TGTGCCAGCAGTTCCGACAGGGCTCAGCCCCAGCATTTT.